This TCR beta chain was obtained from a study of blood T cell repertoires in COVID-19. TCRdb's copy holds only in-frame clones and misses some; the assay was immunoSEQ multiplex PCR. The sample lists 290,000 or so clones; approximately 86% were seen once. Germline lookup yields CDR1 MNHEY and CDR2 SVGAGI. V dropped 4 bases and J dropped 6 bases, with 16 bases sitting between them. This CDR3 comprises 15 residues. The genes are TRBV6-5 and TRBJ1-5; D perhaps matches TRBD1 (6 bases). This clonotype originated in a man between 65 and 85 years old with acute or convalescent COVID-19. The sequenced material came from peripheral blood. The CDR3 protein is CASSSGSGVGQPQHF. The CDR3 DNA reads TGTGCCAGCAGTTCCGGATCAGGGGTTGGTCAGCCCCAGCATTTT.